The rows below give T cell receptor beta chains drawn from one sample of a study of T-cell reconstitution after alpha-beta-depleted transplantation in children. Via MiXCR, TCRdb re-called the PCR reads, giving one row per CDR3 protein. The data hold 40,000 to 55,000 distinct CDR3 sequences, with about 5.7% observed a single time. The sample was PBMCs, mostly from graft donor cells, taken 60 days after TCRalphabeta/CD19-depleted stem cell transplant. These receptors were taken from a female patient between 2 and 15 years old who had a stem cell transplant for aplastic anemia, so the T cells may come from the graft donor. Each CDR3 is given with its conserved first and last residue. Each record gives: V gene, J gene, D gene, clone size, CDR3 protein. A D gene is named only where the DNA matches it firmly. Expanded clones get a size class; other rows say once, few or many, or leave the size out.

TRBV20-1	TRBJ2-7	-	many	CSAEDEMIDEQYF
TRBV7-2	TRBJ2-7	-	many	CASSLRTATPYEQYF
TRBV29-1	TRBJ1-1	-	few	CSVEVLNTEAFF
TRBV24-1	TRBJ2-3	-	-	CATSDFMGGGDTQYF
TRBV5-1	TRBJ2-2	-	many	CASSPGPDTGELFF
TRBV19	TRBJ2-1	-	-	CASSIGGDTIYNEQFF
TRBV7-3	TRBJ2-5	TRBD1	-	CASSLMTGGLETQYF
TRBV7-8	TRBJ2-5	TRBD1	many	CASSLATGGETQYF
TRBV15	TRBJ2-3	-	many	CATSRPTGAQDTQYF
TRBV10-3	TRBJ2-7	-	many	CAISQSLRASAYEQYF
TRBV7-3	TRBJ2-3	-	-	CASSLTKKDTQYF
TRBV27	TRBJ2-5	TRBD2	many	CASSPGLAETQYF
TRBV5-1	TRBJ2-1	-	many	CASSLEGVNNEQFF
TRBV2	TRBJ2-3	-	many	CASSPLDTQYF
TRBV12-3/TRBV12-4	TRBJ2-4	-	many	CASSSGVAKNIQYF
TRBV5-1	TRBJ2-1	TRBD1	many	CASSLGQGLGQFF
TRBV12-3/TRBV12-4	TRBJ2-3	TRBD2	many	CASSFGISSGSTDTQYF
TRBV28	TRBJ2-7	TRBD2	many	CASSLFLAGGAGEQYF
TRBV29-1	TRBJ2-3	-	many	CSVVRTSTDTQYF
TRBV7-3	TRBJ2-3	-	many	CASSLIQSRADTQYF
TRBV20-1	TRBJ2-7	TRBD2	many	CSARDSSGRGNEQYF
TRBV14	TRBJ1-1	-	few	CASSQSPGLKAFF
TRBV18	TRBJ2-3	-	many	CASSPPGRADTQYF
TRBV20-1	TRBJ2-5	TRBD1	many	CSAPAGGPQETQYF
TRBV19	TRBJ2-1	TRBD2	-	CASSGRGGVDQFF
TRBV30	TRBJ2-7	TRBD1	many	CAWSRDRKYEQYF
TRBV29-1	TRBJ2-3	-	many	CSVGNRVKVTDTQYF
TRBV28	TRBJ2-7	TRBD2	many	CASREAGGPYEQYF
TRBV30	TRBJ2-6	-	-	CAWIPGAGTNVLTF
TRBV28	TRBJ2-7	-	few	CASSWSGEQYF
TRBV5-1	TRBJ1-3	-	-	CASRATLGNTIYF
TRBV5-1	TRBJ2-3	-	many	CASSLARGATDTQYF
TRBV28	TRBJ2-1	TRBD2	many	CASSFSSGTYNEQFF
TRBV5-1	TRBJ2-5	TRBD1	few	CASSLSSDRVQETQYF
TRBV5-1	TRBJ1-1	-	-	CASSDGLQSRMVNTEAFF
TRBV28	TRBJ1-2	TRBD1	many	CASSLLTGGYTF
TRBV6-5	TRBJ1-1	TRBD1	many	CASSYRRQGAPEAFF
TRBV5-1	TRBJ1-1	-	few	CASGGDWDTEAFF
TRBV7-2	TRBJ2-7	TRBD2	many	CASSLSLAVYEQYF
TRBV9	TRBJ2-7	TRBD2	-	CASSVEGLAGVEQYF
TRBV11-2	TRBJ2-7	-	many	CASSLPYEQYF
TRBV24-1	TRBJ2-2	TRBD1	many	CATSDWTGNTGELFF
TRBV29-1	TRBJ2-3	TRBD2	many	CSVGRLAGVADTQYF
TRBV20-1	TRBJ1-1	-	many	CSARVGWTEAFF
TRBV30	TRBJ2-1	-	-	CAWRNRGGTGLVYNEQFF
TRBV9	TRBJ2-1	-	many	CASSVGRSSYNEQFF
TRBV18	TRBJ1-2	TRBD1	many	CASSPFGTGEGYTF
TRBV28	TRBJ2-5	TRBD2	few	CASSSLAGEKTQYF
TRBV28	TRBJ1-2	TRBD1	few	CASSLSGTGAWNDYGYTF
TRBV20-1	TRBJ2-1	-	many	CSARDRNSGYNEQFF
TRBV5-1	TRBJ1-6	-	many	CASSPGEGLYSPLHF
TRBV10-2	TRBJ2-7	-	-	CASSERSDSSYEQYF
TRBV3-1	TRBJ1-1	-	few	CASSQMNTEAFF
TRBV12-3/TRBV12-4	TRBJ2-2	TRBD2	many	CASRVGREQNTGELFF
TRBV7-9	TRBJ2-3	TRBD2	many	CASSLRLAGGPTDTQYF